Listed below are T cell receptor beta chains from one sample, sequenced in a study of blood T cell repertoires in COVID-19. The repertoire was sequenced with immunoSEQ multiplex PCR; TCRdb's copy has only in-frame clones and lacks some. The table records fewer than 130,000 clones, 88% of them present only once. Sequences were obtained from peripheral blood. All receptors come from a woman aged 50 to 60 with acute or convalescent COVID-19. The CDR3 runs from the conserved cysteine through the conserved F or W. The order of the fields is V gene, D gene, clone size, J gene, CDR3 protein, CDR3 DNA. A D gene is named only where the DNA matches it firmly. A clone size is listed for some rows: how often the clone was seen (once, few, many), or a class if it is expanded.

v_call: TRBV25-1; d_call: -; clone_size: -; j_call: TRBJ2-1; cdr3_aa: CASNYGSSSYNEQFF; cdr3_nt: TGTGCCAGCAATTATGGGAGTAGCTCCTACAATGAGCAGTTCTTC
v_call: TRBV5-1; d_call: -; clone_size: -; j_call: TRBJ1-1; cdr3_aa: CASSLVTVNTEAFF; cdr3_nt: TGCGCCAGCAGCTTGGTTACAGTGAACACTGAAGCTTTCTTT
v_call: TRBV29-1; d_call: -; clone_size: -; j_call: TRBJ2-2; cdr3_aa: CSVRVAGSGTGELFF; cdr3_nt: TGCAGCGTTCGTGTGGCCGGGTCGGGCACCGGGGAGCTGTTTTTT
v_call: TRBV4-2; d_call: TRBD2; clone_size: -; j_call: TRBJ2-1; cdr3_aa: CASSQVGASGSGEQFF; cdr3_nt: TGTGCCAGCAGCCAAGTTGGGGCTAGCGGGAGTGGTGAGCAGTTCTTC
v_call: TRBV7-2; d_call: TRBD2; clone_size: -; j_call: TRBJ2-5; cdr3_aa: CASSIGAGGPKETQYF; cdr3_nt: TGTGCCAGCAGCATAGGGGCGGGAGGGCCTAAAGAGACCCAGTACTTC
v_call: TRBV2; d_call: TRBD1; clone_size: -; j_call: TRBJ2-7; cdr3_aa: CASKTGTSEQYF; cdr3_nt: TGTGCCAGCAAGACAGGGACGAGCGAGCAGTACTTC
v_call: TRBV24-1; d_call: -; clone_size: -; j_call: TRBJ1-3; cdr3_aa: CATSSGSGNTIYF; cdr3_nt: TGTGCCACCAGTAGCGGCTCTGGAAACACCATATATTTT
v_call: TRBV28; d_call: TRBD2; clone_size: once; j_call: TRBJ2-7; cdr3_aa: CASSSSGRSYEQYF; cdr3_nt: TGTGCCAGCAGTTCTAGCGGGAGGTCCTACGAGCAGTACTTC
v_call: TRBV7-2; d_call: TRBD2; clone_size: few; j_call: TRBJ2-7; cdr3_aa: CASSSTSGRFEQYF; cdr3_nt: TGTGCCAGCAGCTCAACTAGCGGGAGGTTCGAGCAGTACTTC
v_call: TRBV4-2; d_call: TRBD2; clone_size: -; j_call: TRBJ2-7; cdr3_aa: CASSQDPTSGRVEQYF; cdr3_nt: TGTGCCAGCAGCCAAGATCCGACTAGCGGGAGGGTCGAGCAGTACTTC
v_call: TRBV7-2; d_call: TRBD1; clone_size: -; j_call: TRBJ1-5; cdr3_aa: CASSSTGGNQPQHF; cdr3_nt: TGTGCCAGCAGCTCTACAGGGGGCAATCAGCCCCAGCATTTT
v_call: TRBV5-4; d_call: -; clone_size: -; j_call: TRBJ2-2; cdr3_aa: CASSRGQQVTGELFF; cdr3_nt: TGTGCCAGCAGCAGAGGACAGCAAGTCACCGGGGAGCTGTTTTTT
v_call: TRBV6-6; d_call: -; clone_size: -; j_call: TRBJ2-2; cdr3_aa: CASSYGQTGELFF; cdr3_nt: TGTGCCAGCAGTTACGGGCAGACCGGGGAGCTGTTTTTT
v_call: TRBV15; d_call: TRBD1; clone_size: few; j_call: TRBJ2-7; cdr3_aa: CATSRDRGYEQYF; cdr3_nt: TGTGCCACCAGCAGAGACAGGGGGTACGAGCAGTACTTC
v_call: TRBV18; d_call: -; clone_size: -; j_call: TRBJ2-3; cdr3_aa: CASSPASASADTQYF; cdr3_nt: TGTGCCAGCTCACCAGCCAGCGCCAGCGCAGATACGCAGTATTTT
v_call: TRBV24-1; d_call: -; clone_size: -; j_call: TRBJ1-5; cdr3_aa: CATSDRGEGKFQPQHF; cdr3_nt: TGTGCCACCAGTGACCGGGGGGAGGGGAAATTTCAGCCCCAGCATTTT
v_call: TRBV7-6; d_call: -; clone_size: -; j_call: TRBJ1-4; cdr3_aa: CASSLVPPGTPEKLFF; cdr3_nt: TGTGCCAGCAGCTTAGTCCCACCGGGGACTCCGGAAAAACTGTTTTTT
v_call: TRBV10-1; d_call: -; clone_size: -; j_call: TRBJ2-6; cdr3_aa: CASSGNRGTGANVLTF; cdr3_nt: TGCGCCAGCAGTGGAAACCGAGGAACTGGGGCCAACGTCCTGACTTTC
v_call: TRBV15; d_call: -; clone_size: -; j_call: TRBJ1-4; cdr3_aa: CATSGEIATNEKLFF; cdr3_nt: TGTGCCACCAGCGGGGAGATCGCAACTAATGAAAAACTGTTTTTT
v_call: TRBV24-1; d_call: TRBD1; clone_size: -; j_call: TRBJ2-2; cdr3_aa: CATSDPTGVGELFF; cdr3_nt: TGTGCCACCAGTGATCCGACAGGGGTCGGGGAGCTGTTTTTT
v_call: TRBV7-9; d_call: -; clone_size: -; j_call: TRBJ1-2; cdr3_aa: CASSPPLAGHGYTF; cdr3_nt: TGTGCCAGCAGCCCCCCCCTTGCTGGGCATGGCTACACCTTC
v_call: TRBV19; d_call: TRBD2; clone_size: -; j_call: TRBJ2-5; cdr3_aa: CASSMSGASGIGETQYF; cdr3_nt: TGTGCCAGTAGTATGTCTGGTGCTAGCGGGATCGGCGAGACCCAGTACTTC
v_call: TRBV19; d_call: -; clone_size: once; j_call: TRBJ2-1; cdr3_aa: CASSNWGAGVGAGEQFF; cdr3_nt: TGTGCCAGTAGTAATTGGGGGGCGGGAGTAGGGGCCGGTGAGCAGTTCTTC
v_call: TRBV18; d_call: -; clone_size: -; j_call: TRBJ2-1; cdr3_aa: CASSPRLTSTDEQFF; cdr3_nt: TGTGCCAGCTCACCACGGCTAACTAGCACGGATGAGCAGTTCTTC
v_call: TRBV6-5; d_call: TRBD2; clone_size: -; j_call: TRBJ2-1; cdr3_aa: CASRDSGLAGNEQFF; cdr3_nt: TGTGCCAGCAGAGATTCTGGACTAGCGGGCAATGAGCAGTTCTTC
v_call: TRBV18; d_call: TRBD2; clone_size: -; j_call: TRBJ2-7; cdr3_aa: CASSRPEPGLAGYEQYF; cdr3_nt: TGTGCCAGCTCACGCCCGGAACCGGGACTAGCGGGGTACGAGCAGTACTTC
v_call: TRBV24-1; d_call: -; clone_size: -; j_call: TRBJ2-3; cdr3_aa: CATSDLQFGGTDTQYF; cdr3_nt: TGTGCCACCAGTGATTTGCAGTTCGGGGGCACAGATACGCAGTATTTT
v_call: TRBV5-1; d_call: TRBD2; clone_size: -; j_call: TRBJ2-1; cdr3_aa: CASSHPGLETYNEQFF; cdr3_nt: TGCGCCAGCAGCCATCCGGGACTAGAAACCTACAATGAGCAGTTCTTC
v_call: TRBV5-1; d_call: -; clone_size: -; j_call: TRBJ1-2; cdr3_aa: CASSLDGNYGYTF; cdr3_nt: TGCGCCAGCAGCTTGGACGGTAACTATGGCTACACCTTC